This is a list of T cell receptor beta chains from one sample in a study of cytomegalovirus exposure and HLA in healthy donors. Clones were sequenced by immunoSEQ multiplex PCR, and TCRdb holds only the in-frame ones, with some missing. The table includes 140,000 or so clones, over 70% detected once. The sample consisted of PBMCs. All receptors derive from a woman aged 40 to 55 in good health and CMV-seronegative. Each CDR3 is given with its conserved first and last residue. The D gene is left open where the match is weak. Clone size appears in some rows only: once, few, many, or a class for an expanded clone.

d_gene	abundance	v_gene	j_gene	CDR3aa	CDR3nt
-	few	TRBV28	TRBJ1-2	CASSLGGRYGYTF	TGTGCCAGCAGTTTAGGGGGCCGCTATGGCTACACCTTC
-	once	TRBV4-2	TRBJ1-1	CASSQDGPEAFF	TGTGCCAGCAGCCAAGATGGGCCCGAGGCTTTCTTT
-	-	TRBV7-9	TRBJ1-3	CASSLIGATDTIYF	TGTGCCAGCAGCTTAATTGGGGCTACTGACACCATATATTTT
-	-	TRBV21-1	TRBJ2-1	CASNERGYEQFF	TGTGCCAGCAATGAGCGGGGCTATGAGCAGTTCTTC
TRBD1	-	TRBV9	TRBJ1-2	CASSVRTGGVGYGYTF	TGTGCCAGCAGCGTCCGGACAGGGGGTGTCGGCTATGGCTACACCTTC
-	-	TRBV5-4	TRBJ1-2	CASSFLLGTTTNGYTF	TGTGCCAGCAGCTTCCTCCTCGGGACAACTACGAATGGCTACACCTTC
TRBD1	-	TRBV4-1	TRBJ1-6	CASSQDTGTGSSPLHF	TGCGCCAGCAGCCAAGATACCGGGACAGGAAGTTCACCCCTCCACTTT
TRBD2	-	TRBV10-3	TRBJ2-2	CAISSSGGPNTGELFF	TGTGCCATCAGCTCTAGCGGGGGGCCGAACACCGGGGAGCTGTTTTTT
-	-	TRBV10-2	TRBJ1-5	CASSELEGNQPQHF	TGCGCCAGCAGTGAGTTGGAGGGTAATCAGCCCCAGCATTTT
TRBD1	-	TRBV6-1	TRBJ1-2	CASRPGQDYGYTF	TGTGCCAGCAGACCCGGACAGGACTATGGCTACACCTTC
-	-	TRBV27	TRBJ1-2	CASSLFGGTNYGYTF	TGTGCCAGCAGTTTATTTGGAGGGACTAACTATGGCTACACCTTC
-	few	TRBV11-2	TRBJ1-2	CASSLVRAGSGYGYTF	TGTGCCAGCAGCTTAGTCAGGGCAGGGTCAGGCTATGGCTACACCTTC
TRBD1	-	TRBV6-5	TRBJ1-1	CASSPDRVLNTEAFF	TGTGCCAGCAGCCCCGACAGGGTCTTGAACACTGAAGCTTTCTTT